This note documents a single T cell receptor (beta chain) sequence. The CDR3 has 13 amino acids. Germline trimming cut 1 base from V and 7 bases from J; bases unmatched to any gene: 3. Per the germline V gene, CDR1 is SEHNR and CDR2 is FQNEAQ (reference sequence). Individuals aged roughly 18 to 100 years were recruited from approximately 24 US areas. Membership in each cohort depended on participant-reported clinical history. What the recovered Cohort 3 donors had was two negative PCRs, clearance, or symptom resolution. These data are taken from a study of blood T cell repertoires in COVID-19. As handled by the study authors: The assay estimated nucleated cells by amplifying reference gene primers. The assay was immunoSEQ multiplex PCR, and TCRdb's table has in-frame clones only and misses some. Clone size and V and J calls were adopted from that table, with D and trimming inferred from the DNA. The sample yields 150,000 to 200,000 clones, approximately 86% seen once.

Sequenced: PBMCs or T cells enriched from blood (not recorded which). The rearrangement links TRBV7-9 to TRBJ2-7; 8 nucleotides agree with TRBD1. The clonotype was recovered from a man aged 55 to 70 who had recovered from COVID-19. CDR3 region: CASSLVGTGEQYF. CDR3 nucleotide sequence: TGTGCCAGCAGCTTAGTAGGGACAGGTGAGCAGTACTTC.